The clone carrying this T cell receptor (beta chain) was observed many times. Its antigen is not identified. Transcripts of RNA were the source for amplifying TCR beta CDR3 regions. HTBI primers primed a first-round RT-PCR, and a second-round multiplex PCR followed. TCRdb analysed the multiplex PCR reads with MiXCR anew, one entry per CDR3 protein. Among roughly 300,000 distinct CDR3 sequences listed, roughly 17% were seen once. The sample belongs to a study of Graves' ophthalmopathy and Graves' hyperthyroidism. Study information: Peripheral blood samples were taken at initial diagnosis, before any treatment. Findings and limits, study-wide: Thyroid clonotypes that were expanded above 0.001 frequency mostly also appeared in blood. As the model predicted ophthalmopathy progression, it achieved a sensitivity of 70.59% and a specificity of approximately 72%.

Active ophthalmopathy (CAS at least 3, NOSPECS at least 4), lasting under 3 months. V shed 5 bases and J shed 8 bases, with 12 bases lying between them. The germline V gene has CDR1 GTSNPN and CDR2 SVGIG (reference sequence). The CDR3 has 11 amino acids. Sequencing was done on a sample of peripheral blood. The source of this sequence is an adult man with Graves' ophthalmopathy. The chain recombines TRBV30 with TRBJ1-2, with D unresolved. CDR3 sequence reads: CAWEQFLGYTF. The CDR3 nucleotides read TGTGCCTGGGAACAGTTCTTGGGCTACACCTTC. Full variable domain (rest looked up from reference TRBV30 and TRBJ1-2): SQTIHQWPATLVQPVGSPLSLECTVEGTSNPNLYWYRQAAGRGLQLLFYSVGIGQISSEVPQNLSASRPQDRQFILSSKKLLLSDSGFYLCAWEQFLGYTFGSGTRLTVV.